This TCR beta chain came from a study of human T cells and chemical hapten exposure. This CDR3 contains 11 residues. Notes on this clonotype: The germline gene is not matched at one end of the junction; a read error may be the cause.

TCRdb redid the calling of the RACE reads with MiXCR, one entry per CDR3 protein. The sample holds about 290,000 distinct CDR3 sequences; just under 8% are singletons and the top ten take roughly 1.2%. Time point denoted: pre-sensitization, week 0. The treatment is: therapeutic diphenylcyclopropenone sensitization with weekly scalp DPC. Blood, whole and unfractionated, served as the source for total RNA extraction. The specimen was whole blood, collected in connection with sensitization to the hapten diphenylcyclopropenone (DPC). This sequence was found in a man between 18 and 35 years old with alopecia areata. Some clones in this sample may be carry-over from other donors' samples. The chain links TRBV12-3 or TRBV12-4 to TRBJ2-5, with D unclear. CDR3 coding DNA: TGTGTCAGCAGTTTATCGGAGACCCAGTACTTC. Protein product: CVSSLSETQYF.